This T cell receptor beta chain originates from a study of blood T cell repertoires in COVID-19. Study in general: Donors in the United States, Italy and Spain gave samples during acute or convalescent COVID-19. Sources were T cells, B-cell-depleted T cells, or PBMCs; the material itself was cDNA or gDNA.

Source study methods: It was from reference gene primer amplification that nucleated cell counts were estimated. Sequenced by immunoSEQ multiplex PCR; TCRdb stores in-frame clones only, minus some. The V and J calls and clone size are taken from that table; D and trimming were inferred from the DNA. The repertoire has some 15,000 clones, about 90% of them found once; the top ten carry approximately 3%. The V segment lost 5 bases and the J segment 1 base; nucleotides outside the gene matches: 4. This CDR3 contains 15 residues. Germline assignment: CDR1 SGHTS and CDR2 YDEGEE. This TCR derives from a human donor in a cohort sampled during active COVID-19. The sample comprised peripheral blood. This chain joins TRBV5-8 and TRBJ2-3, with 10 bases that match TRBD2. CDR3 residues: CASSLLAGGTDTQYF. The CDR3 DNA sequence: TGTGCCAGCAGTCTTCTAGCGGGGGGCACAGATACGCAGTATTTT. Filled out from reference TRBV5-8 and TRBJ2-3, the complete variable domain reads EAGVTQSPTHLIKTRGQQATLRCSPISGHTSVYWYQQALGLGLQFLLWYDEGEERNRGNFPPRFSGRQFPNYSSELNVNALELEDSALYLCASSLLAGGTDTQYFGPGTRLTVL.